Listed below are T cell receptor beta chains from one sample, sequenced in a study of CD8+ T cells in alopecia areata. Some clones are missing from TCRdb's copy, which holds only in-frame ones; the method was immunoSEQ multiplex PCR. The repertoire consists of some 200,000 clones, with roughly 62% occurring once and the leading ten covering 10% to 15%. The specimen comprised CD8+ T cells sorted from blood, sampled at week 24, from a patient treated with tofacitinib. These receptors were collected from a human donor with alopecia areata. The CDR3 runs from the conserved cysteine through the conserved F or W.

CDR3	V	J
CASSQVVLAGGQHEQFF	TRBV4-1	TRBJ2-1
CASSQDRARGQPQHF	TRBV4-1	TRBJ1-5
CSVELNYEQYF	TRBV29-1	TRBJ2-7
CASRGMNTEAFF	TRBV14	TRBJ1-1
CASYAPGQGYNEQFF	TRBV6-5	TRBJ2-1
CSVYLGDTEAFF	TRBV29-1	TRBJ1-1
CASSMRWDMNTEAFF	TRBV19	TRBJ1-1
CASSRGQGGNEQFF	TRBV6-5	TRBJ2-1
CASSAYRTSSTEAFF	TRBV7-9	TRBJ1-1
CASSGRDRAAFF	TRBV9	TRBJ1-1
CASRPIGPNTEAFF	TRBV6-5	TRBJ1-1
CASSQKTGGTEAFF	TRBV4-1	TRBJ1-1
CAWGNQGLAGELFF	TRBV30	TRBJ2-2
CASSLGQVGYNEQFF	TRBV19	TRBJ2-1
CASSSQSSYNEQFF	TRBV27	TRBJ2-1
CASRQGQGTIFGGYTF	TRBV2	TRBJ1-2
CASSQEGGQGINQPQHF	TRBV4-1	TRBJ1-5
CASSLYQTEEAFF	TRBV7-6	TRBJ1-1
CASSSWDRGTDTQYF	TRBV28	TRBJ2-3
CSVNGLAANNEQFF	TRBV29-1	TRBJ2-1
CASGFGTVNTEAFF	TRBV12-5	TRBJ1-1
CASSVGTGTEQYF	TRBV5-6	TRBJ2-7
CSVVGGQGDIQYF	TRBV29-1	TRBJ2-4
CASSLGQGLNSPLHF	TRBV13	TRBJ1-6
CASSLGGGSYNEQFF	TRBV5-6	TRBJ2-1
CASSIGSGAYEQYF	TRBV27	TRBJ2-7
CSVRFWETGANVLTF	TRBV29-1	TRBJ2-6
CASSLRGDRMGIANTDTQYF	TRBV27	TRBJ2-3
CASGQGSTEAFF	TRBV30	TRBJ1-1
CASSQGEGTDTQYF	TRBV7-2	TRBJ2-3
CATIGRGDYNEQFF	TRBV7-9	TRBJ2-1
CASLRGVVSTDTQYF	TRBV5-6	TRBJ2-3
CASSLDPRLGETQYF	TRBV11-2	TRBJ2-5
CASSAGTSSYNEQFF	TRBV9	TRBJ2-1
CASSQPGEQETQYF	TRBV5-6	TRBJ2-5
CAISESSAKFLGPGQPQHF	TRBV10-3	TRBJ1-5
CASSLIARRTEAFF	TRBV7-8	TRBJ1-1
CASSLSWKGEVFGYTF	TRBV7-9	TRBJ1-2
CSGTENEKLFF	TRBV29-1	TRBJ1-4
CAWGQVNTGELFF	TRBV30	TRBJ2-2
CASSKGQGVRETQYF	TRBV5-1	TRBJ2-5
CASSTTYEQYF	TRBV11-2	TRBJ2-7
CASSQAGTPHEQFF	TRBV5-1	TRBJ2-1
CSVLGGDTDTQYF	TRBV29-1	TRBJ2-3
CASSEFQVTAEAFF	TRBV25-1	TRBJ1-1
CASSLPGLGIGELFF	TRBV13	TRBJ2-2
CAWGQGLRGTEQFF	TRBV30	TRBJ2-1
CASSEAGGVRYQETQYF	TRBV2	TRBJ2-5
CASRGTEANQPQHF	TRBV21-1	TRBJ1-5